A single T cell receptor (beta chain) is shown here with its context. A single count supports this clone. Its antigen is unknown. Qualities for individual bases were not recorded, and no much larger clone is one base off. The sample's time point label is to be understood as: baseline before first vaccination. Vaccinee samples came from UK trials COV001 and COV002, including a single-blind randomized controlled phase 2/3 trial of AZD1222 (ChAdOx1 nCoV-19) in healthy adults. For TCRbeta chain sequencing, PBMC samples from trial participants were taken at day 0 and at day 28 after the second dose. The CDR3 regions of human TCRbeta chains were subjected to immunosequencing. The original pipeline was this. TCRs in the repertoires were matched against a reference library of SARS-CoV-2-specific TCRs that had been generated with the MIRA antigen-specificity platform. Breadth was defined as the fraction of unique TCRs that were SARS-CoV-2-associated. Depth was defined as the fraction of total T cells that were SARS-CoV-2-associated. Using the MIRA data, each spike-specific TCR was assigned both to the spike region to which the TCR was reactive and to a CD4 or CD8 class. Log10-transformed breadth and depth values were compared by one-way ANOVA with Sidak's multiple comparisons tests. The clones in this table, taken by TCRdb from immuneACCESS, are in-frame only. Not every clone is retained; where verified, under half of the shortfall comes from an unresolved V gene, and the cause of the rest is unknown. V, J and clone size were drawn from that table, and D and trimming were deduced from the DNA. The sample table holds around 110,000 clones, of which 85% to 90% were seen once. Together, the top ten hold about 10% of the sample.

These data belong to a study of T cell responses to AZD1222 COVID-19 vaccine (dated by TCRdb to the early 2020s). Looking at the study overall: AZD1222 recipients given second doses at about 4 weeks or at about 12 weeks were pooled, since spike-specific TCR depth and breadth were not found to differ between the two schedules. TCR sequencing was performed for about 250 trial participants, of whom about 200 were given two doses of AZD1222 and roughly 25 were given two doses of MenACWY control vaccine. Trial participants were enrolled by age into subgroups of 18-55, 56-69 and 70-plus years, and 148, 28 and 57 TCR-sequenced participants, respectively, were included in these subgroups. Summary of the overall study and its limitations: Because no samples from the day 14 peak response were available, repertoires could be characterized only after the peak T cell response. Participants were mostly white British and included more females than males, and it was suggested by the authors that clonal diversity may have been underestimated. The vaccine-associated CD4 TCRs covered the entire spike protein, and the dominant responses fell in regions 160-218 and 743-854. Only six or seven AZD1222 recipients were SARS-CoV-2 seropositive at baseline, limiting conclusions about previously exposed vaccinees. Reportedly, almost half of the unique spike-specific TCRs recognized epitopes lying outside the regions that are mutated in the B.1.351 and B.1.1.7 variants. After two AZD1222 doses, spike-specific TCR breadth and depth were significantly higher than at day 0 and than in MenACWY recipients. The 56-69-year group was small, and its depth increase did not reach significance, likely because of low power.

The CDR3 has 13 amino acids, counting the end cysteine and phenylalanine. Only CDR3 DNA is held: 39 bases, read in frame from base 1. V is shortened by 4 bases, J by 0 bases, and the region joining them spans 6 bases. Per the germline V gene (reference sequence), GTSNPN is the CDR1 and SVGIG is the CDR2. This receptor was identified in an adult in good health. This sequence uses TRBV30 and TRBJ2-2; confidence is insufficient to name the D gene. This specimen was peripheral blood, taken on day 0 of AZD1222 vaccination. The DNA is TGTGCCTGGAACGGAGCGAACACCGGGGAGCTGTTTTTT. This encodes CAWNGANTGELFF.